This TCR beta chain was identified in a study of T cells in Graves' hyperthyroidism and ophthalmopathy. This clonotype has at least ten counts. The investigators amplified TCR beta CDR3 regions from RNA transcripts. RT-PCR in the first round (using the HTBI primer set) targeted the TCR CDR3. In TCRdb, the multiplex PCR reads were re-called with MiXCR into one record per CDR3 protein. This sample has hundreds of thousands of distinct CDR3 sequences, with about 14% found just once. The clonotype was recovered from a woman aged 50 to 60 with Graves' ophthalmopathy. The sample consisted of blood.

The CDR3 sequence is CASSPDPGLGTDTQYF. Written as DNA, the CDR3 is TGTGCCAGCAGCCCCGATCCGGGGCTAGGTACAGATACGCAGTATTTT. V is TRBV9 and J is TRBJ2-3, with D possibly called TRBD1 or TRBD2 (5 bases each). V dropped 4 bases and J dropped 3 bases, with 18 bases sitting between them. The CDR3 is 16 amino acids. From germline, CDR1 is SGDLS and CDR2 YYNGEE.